One and the same sample provided the 3 T cell receptor beta chains below, sequenced in a study of blood T cell repertoires in COVID-19. Sequencing was performed with immunoSEQ multiplex PCR; in TCRdb, only in-frame clones are kept and a portion is missing. This table has about 270,000 clones, 88% appearing once. Sequenced: PBMCs or T cells enriched from blood (not recorded which). Receptors were obtained from a woman aged 50 to 60 who had recovered from COVID-19.

As to this clone: Other DNA variants within this sample encode the same CDR3. The chain combines TRBV19 with TRBJ1-1, with a possible D match to TRBD1 (5 bases). Germline loops: CDR1 LNHDA, CDR2 SQIVND (reference sequence). Between the trimmed V and J ends, which lost 7 bases and 0 bases, there was a span of 9 bases. This CDR3 has 13 amino acids. The CDR3 sequence: CASKRQLNTEAFF. The CDR3 region has the DNA TGTGCCAGTAAGAGACAGTTGAACACTGAAGCTTTCTTT. The full variable domain, its missing parts supplied by reference TRBV19 and TRBJ1-1, is DGGITQSPKYLFRKEGQNVTLSCEQNLNHDAMYWYRQDPGQGLRLIYYSQIVNDFQKGDIAEGYSVSREKKESFPLTVTSAQKNPTAFYLCASKRQLNTEAFFGQGTRLTVV.

The J gene is TRBJ1-5, the V gene TRBV28; D gene uncertain. V was cut by 6 bases and J by 3 bases, with 15 bases left in between. In germline, CDR1 is MDHEN, CDR2 SYDVKM. The CDR3 spans 15 residues. CDR3 sequence reads: CASSSPGTYNQPQHF. The CDR3 bases are TGTGCCAGCAGCAGTCCGGGAACCTACAATCAGCCCCAGCATTTT.

The rearrangement links TRBV5-4 to TRBJ2-7, with D uncertain. This CDR3 region has 14 residues. Germline V CDR1 and CDR2: SGHNT, YYREEE (reference sequence). Trimming removed 2 bases from V and 0 bases from J, with 9 bases in between. This CDR3 is CASSLAADSYEQYF. The CDR3 DNA sequence: TGTGCCAGCAGCTTAGCCGCCGACTCCTACGAGCAGTACTTC. Filled out from reference TRBV5-4 and TRBJ2-7, the complete variable domain reads ETGVTQSPTHLIKTRGQQVTLRCSSQSGHNTVSWYQQALGQGPQFIFQYYREEENGRGNFPPRFSGLQFPNYSSELNVNALELDDSALYLCASSLAADSYEQYFGPGTRLTVT.